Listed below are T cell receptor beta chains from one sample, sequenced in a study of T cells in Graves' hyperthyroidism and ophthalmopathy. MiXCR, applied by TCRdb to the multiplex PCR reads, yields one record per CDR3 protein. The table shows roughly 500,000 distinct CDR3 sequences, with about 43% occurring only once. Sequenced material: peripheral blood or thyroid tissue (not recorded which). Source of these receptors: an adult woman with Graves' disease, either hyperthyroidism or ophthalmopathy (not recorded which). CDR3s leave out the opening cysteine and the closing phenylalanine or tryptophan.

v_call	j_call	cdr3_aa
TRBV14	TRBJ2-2	ASSPGQENTGELF
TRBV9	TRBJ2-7	ASSVGDSPYEQY
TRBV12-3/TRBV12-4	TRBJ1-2	ASKSGKGGYT
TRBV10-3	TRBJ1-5	AISDAEGGQPQH
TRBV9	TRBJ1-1	ASSDRADTEAF
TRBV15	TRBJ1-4	ATSGHRGVGEKLF
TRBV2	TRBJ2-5	ASSAGGRETQY
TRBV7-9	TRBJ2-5	ASSPEGLMY
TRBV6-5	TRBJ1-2	ASSLPASNYGYT
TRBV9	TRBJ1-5	ASSVEDNRGSQH
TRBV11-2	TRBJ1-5	ASREDRQPQH
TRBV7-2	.	ASSLVAASNEQF
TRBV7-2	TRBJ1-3	ASRPEWTDSGNTIY
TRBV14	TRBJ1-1	ASSPRQGGTSNTEAF
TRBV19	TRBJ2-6	ASSRGSLSGANVLT
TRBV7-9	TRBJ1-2	ASSLGHRDNSPLQPTNYGDT
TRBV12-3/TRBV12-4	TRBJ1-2	ASSRQELGYT
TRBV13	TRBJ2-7	ASSLVPRAGQPYEQY
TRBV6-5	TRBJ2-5	ASRTLNNQETQY
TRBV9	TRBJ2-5	ASSFSAGTQETQY
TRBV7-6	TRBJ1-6	ASSLTEFKSSPLH
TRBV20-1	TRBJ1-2	SARRHTGVKGYT
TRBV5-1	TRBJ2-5	ASSSLTGPQY
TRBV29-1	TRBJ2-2	SVERGSNTGELF
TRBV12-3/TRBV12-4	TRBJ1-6	ASSLGRGAHSPLH
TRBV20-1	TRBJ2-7	SARSTGEYGYEQY
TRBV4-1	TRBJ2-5	ASSRDPGLPRETQY
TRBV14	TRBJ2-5	ASSQMGLQGAQY
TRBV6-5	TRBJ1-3	ASSYSGGSDGNTIY
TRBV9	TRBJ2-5	ASSVVGSRHQETQY
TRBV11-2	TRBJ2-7	ASSPLLGGPSYEQY
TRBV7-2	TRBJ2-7	ASSPVGTTYTGTTLYEQY
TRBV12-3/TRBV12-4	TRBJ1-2	ASSPRRDSGGYT
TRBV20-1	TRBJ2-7	SAPLGSYEQY
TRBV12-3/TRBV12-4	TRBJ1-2	ASSLASYYGYT
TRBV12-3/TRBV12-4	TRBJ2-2	ASKGTRNTGELF
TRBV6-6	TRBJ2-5	ASSEVETQY
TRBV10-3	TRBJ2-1	AISESEYSYNEQF
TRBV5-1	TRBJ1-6	ASSPGGEGRPLH
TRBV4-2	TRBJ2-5	ASSQITYSASGRLTKETQY
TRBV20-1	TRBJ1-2	SARVGGGSGGYT
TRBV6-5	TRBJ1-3	ASQQGGSGNTIY
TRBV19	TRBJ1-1	ASRQGKATEAF
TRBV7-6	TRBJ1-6	ASSQNQGNSPLH